This entry is about one T cell receptor (beta chain). CDR3 size: 14 residues. The V gene's germline CDR1 is MGHDK and CDR2 SYGVNS. With 2 bases removed from V and 5 bases from J, the gap between germline ends came to 10 bases. Measured with immunoSEQ multiplex PCR; TCRdb has only the in-frame clones, and not every one. Here the sample spans more than 50,000 clones, approximately 86% being singletons. This sample was taken from a study of OX40 agonist ivuxolimab in advanced cancers. In the study overall: Dose-escalation cases comprised hepatocellular carcinoma, melanoma, renal cell or head and neck cancer.

The V and J genes are TRBV25-1 and TRBJ2-1, with TRBD2 as a possible D gene (6 bases). This specimen consisted of CD4+ or CD8+ T cells sorted from blood, obtained in a trial of the OX40 agonist ivuxolimab. The sequence came from an adult with an advanced solid tumor such as melanoma, head and neck, liver or kidney cancer. CDR3 coding DNA: TGTGCCAGCAGTGAAGTAGGAGGGGACAATGAGCAGTTCTTC. Protein: CASSEVGGDNEQFF.